Listed below are T cell receptor beta chains from one sample, sequenced in a study of T cell responses to AZD1222 COVID-19 vaccine. Sequencing was performed with immunoSEQ multiplex PCR; in TCRdb, only in-frame clones are kept and a portion is missing. The sample lists roughly 130,000 clones; just over 85% were seen once. This specimen consisted of peripheral blood, obtained on day 0 of AZD1222 vaccination. These receptors all come from an adult in good health. The CDR3 runs from the conserved cysteine through the conserved F or W. A D gene is named only where the DNA matches it firmly. Size values are once, few and many counts, or a class for expanded clones, and some rows have none.

d_gene: .
abundance: once
j_gene: TRBJ1-1
v_gene: TRBV12-3/TRBV12-4
CDR3nt: TGTGCCAGCAGTTTTGGGAACACTGAAGCTTTCTTT
CDR3aa: CASSFGNTEAFF

d_gene: .
abundance: .
j_gene: TRBJ1-6
v_gene: TRBV6-5
CDR3nt: TGTGCCAGCAGTCAACGACAGACTAATAATTCACCCCTCCACTTT
CDR3aa: CASSQRQTNNSPLHF

d_gene: .
abundance: once
j_gene: TRBJ2-7
v_gene: TRBV11-3
CDR3nt: TGTGCCAGCAGCTTTGGCAGGGCCTACGAGCAGTACTTC
CDR3aa: CASSFGRAYEQYF

d_gene: .
abundance: .
j_gene: TRBJ2-3
v_gene: TRBV18
CDR3nt: TGTGCCAGCTCACCGGACATGACTAGCACAGATACGCAGTATTTT
CDR3aa: CASSPDMTSTDTQYF

d_gene: .
abundance: .
j_gene: TRBJ1-6
v_gene: TRBV27
CDR3nt: TGTGCCAGCAGACCCGACAGTCGGTCACCCCTCCACTTT
CDR3aa: CASRPDSRSPLHF

d_gene: .
abundance: few
j_gene: TRBJ2-2
v_gene: TRBV6-5
CDR3nt: TGTGCCAGCAGTTACCAAACAGGGTCCGGGGAGCTGTTTTTT
CDR3aa: CASSYQTGSGELFF

d_gene: .
abundance: .
j_gene: TRBJ1-5
v_gene: TRBV27
CDR3nt: TGTGCCAGCAGTTTATTTTTGGGTCAGGGGACTCAGCCCCAGCATTTT
CDR3aa: CASSLFLGQGTQPQHF

d_gene: .
abundance: .
j_gene: TRBJ2-7
v_gene: TRBV7-2
CDR3nt: TGTGCCAGCAGCTTTAGAGGTGCGGGGATCCCCTACGAGCAGTACTTC
CDR3aa: CASSFRGAGIPYEQYF

d_gene: .
abundance: .
j_gene: TRBJ2-1
v_gene: TRBV11-2
CDR3nt: TGTGCCAGCAGTCAAAGTAGTTATGGTTTGAATGAGCAGTTCTTC
CDR3aa: CASSQSSYGLNEQFF

d_gene: .
abundance: few
j_gene: TRBJ2-1
v_gene: TRBV5-4
CDR3nt: TGTGCCAGCAGCTTTGGGGGCCGGGTATTCGAAGTCGCCTACAATGAGCAGTTCTTC
CDR3aa: CASSFGGRVFEVAYNEQFF